This T cell receptor beta chain was recorded in a study of shared clonotypes between healthy human individuals (dated by TCRdb to 2019 to 2021). Background on the whole study: Two women and three men aged 18 to 49 years were included in the cohort. To increase sequencing depth and limit assay-specific biases, TCR repertoire library preparation and sequencing were carried out by different laboratories using diverse techniques. To estimate repertoire size and how much clonotypes are shared between individuals, the study performed deep sequencing of blood TCR repertoires from a handful of healthy adults. For each donor, three plates each were used for CD4 naive and CD4 memory, two plates were used for CD8 naive, and one plate was used for CD8 memory. Each donor's leukapheresis produced roughly between roughly 0.85 and 9 billion PBMCs. Study-wide findings and limitations: Pairwise subsampling led to the expectation that sequencing depth would affect the degree of clonotype sharing among donors. The small number of donors limited the genetic and exposure-history diversity represented. Only blood was sampled, and tissue TCR repertoires likely differ from those in blood. Compared with non-shared clonotypes, clonotypes shared by all four sorted-subset donors had higher generation probabilities. Approximately 4.8% of naive CD4, 3.5% of naive CD8, approximately 2.2% of memory CD4, and less than 0.45% of memory CD8 clonotypes were shared across a few donors. Larger estimated clonotype richness was generally found for naive subsets than for memory subsets. Incomplete sequencing was indicated by rarefaction of sorted-subset datasets, despite the large sequencing depth.

Using the deep immunoSEQ assay, multiplex PCR amplified TCR CDR3 regions from genomic DNA. For each cell subset, the extracted genomic DNA was distributed evenly across all wells of several immunoSEQ 96-well plates, and each plate served as one replicate. For sorted subsets, each replicate PCR was loaded with roughly 190 ng genomic DNA, equivalent to some 27,000 T cell genomes. Purified libraries were measured with a Qubit 3.0 fluorometer, size-checked on a Bioanalyzer 2100, and measured again with the KAPA Library Quantification kit. Every immunoSEQ 96-well plate was sequenced on a separate single-read 150-cycle Illumina NextSeq 550 flow cell. The original pipeline was this. Because the immunoSEQ output held only junctional sequences and lacked quality scores, the filtering could not match the filtering applied to full-length reads. Sequences were annotated with PyIR, a Python wrapper for IgBLAST v1.9, using IMGT germline references to assign V/J genes and CDR3. Reads were filtered out if the reads had weak V/J assignments (E-value above 1e-6), no CDR3, stop codons, out-of-frame junctions, or ambiguous translated residues. V3J clonotypes were defined by identical inferred V gene, J gene, and CDR3 amino acid sequence. Percentage overlap between repertoires was computed as shared unique clonotypes divided by the size of the smaller repertoire. Repertoire richness was assessed with RTK rarefaction, the Chao1 estimator, and Recon v2.1 estimates of unobserved clonotypes. Generation probabilities for all TCRbeta clonotypes obtained by the gDNA method from a handful of donors were computed using OLGA. Sourced from immuneACCESS, this table was stored by TCRdb with only in-frame sequences that have V and J called. A share of the clones is absent; for the studies checked, an unresolved V gene accounts for under half, and the remainder has no known explanation. The D gene and trimming were derived from the DNA, and the V and J assignments and clone size from that table. Within this sample are under 1,100,000 clones, with under 80% of them counted one time only. The ten largest make up 1.4% of the sample.

With respect to this clone: This clone's antigen is unknown. Per-base qualities were not stored, and no clone one base away is much larger.

The V and J ends are trimmed by 5 bases and 1 base, leaving 12 bases between them. CDR1 is given as MNHNY and CDR2 as SVGAGI, both from the germline V gene (reference sequence). The CDR3 holds 15 amino acids from the cysteine to the phenylalanine. Left in the record is the CDR3 DNA by itself, 45 bases read in frame from the first base. Healthy HIV-negative adults with no recently reported acute infections or vaccinations were included as donors. Only Caucasian adults living in Nashville, Tennessee, USA were represented among the donors. CD4+ T cells were enriched by magnetic negative selection, after which naive cells were positively selected on CD45RA and the negative fraction was taken as the memory subset. Blood was collected by leukapheresis, and PBMCs were isolated by Ficoll-Histopaque density gradient centrifugation and then cryopreserved in liquid nitrogen vapor phase. Analytical flow cytometry was used to check the purity and quantity of every magnetically sorted T cell population. Genomic DNA was isolated from every sorted fraction and measured by UV absorbance on a Nanodrop 2000c.

This receptor was obtained from a man between 18 and 29 years old in good health. Sequencing was carried out using memory CD4+ T cells sorted from blood. In light of the paper, this sample's cell subset or site label describes: CD45RA-negative fraction. The chain was built from TRBV6-6 and TRBJ1-5; TRBD1 is perhaps the D gene, given 5 matching bases. The CDR3 loop reads CASSRDGLSNQPQHF. The DNA sequence is as follows: TGTGCCAGCAGTAGGGACGGCCTAAGCAATCAGCCCCAGCATTTT.